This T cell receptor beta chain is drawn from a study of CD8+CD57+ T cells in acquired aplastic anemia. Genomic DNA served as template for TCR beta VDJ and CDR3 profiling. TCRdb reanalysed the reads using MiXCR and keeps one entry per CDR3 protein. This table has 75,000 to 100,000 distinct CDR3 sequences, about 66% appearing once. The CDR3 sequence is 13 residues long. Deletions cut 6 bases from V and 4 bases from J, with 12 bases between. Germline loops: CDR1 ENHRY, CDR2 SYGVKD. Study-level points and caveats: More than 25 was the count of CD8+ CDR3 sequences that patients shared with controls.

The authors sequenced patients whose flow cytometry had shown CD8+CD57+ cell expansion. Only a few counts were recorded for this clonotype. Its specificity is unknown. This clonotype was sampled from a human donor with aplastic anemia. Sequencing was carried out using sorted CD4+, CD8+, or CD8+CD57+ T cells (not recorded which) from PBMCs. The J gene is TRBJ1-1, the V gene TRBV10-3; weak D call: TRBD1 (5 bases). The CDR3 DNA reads TGTGCCATCAGCTCGACAGTCAGCACTGAAGCTTTCTTT. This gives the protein CAISSTVSTEAFF.